This TCR beta chain was profiled in a study of cytomegalovirus exposure and HLA in healthy donors. This clone turned up a few times. The CDR3 is made up of 18 amino acids. V shed 0 bases and J 2 bases; nucleotides not matched to a gene: 13. Per the germline V gene, CDR1 is SGDLS and CDR2 is YYNGEE. Primers included in the PCR were 60 Vbeta and 13 Jbeta primers. This table comes from immunoSEQ multiplex PCR, and its TCRdb copy is limited to in-frame clones, with some not included. The table shows 50,000 or so clones, with about three quarters occurring only once. The J gene is TRBJ2-5, the V gene TRBV9; the match to TRBD2 covers 7 bases. This receptor was obtained from a woman between 50 and 59 years old in good health and CMV-seronegative. Sequencing was carried out using PBMCs. The CDR3 nucleotides read TGTGCCAGCAGCGTAGACGAGAGGGCTAGCGGAAGTCAAGAGACCCAGTACTTC. Amino acids: CASSVDERASGSQETQYF.